These T cell receptor beta chains were read from a single sample in a study of cytomegalovirus exposure and HLA in healthy donors. Clones were sequenced by immunoSEQ multiplex PCR, and TCRdb holds only the in-frame ones, with some missing. Here the sample spans 150,000 to 180,000 clones, approximately 80% being singletons. Sequenced: PBMCs. All receptors come from a woman in her thirties or forties in good health and CMV-seronegative. The CDR3 runs from the conserved cysteine through the conserved F or W. The order of the fields is clone size, J gene, D gene, V gene, CDR3 protein, CDR3 DNA. A D gene is named only where the DNA matches it firmly. Only some rows state a clone size, as once, few, many or a class for expanded clones.

-,TRBJ1-2,-,TRBV5-4,CASSLTGSNYGYTF,TGTGCCAGCAGCTTGACAGGATCGAACTATGGCTACACCTTC
-,TRBJ2-1,-,TRBV5-1,CASSFGTTGNEQFF,TGCGCCAGCAGCTTCGGGACAACCGGCAATGAGCAGTTCTTC
once,TRBJ1-1,-,TRBV10-3,CAISGQLNLNTEAFF,TGTGCCATCAGTGGACAGTTAAATTTGAACACTGAAGCTTTCTTT
-,TRBJ2-3,-,TRBV5-1,CASSFGLMGPDTQYF,TGCGCCAGCAGCTTTGGCTTAATGGGCCCAGATACGCAGTATTTT
-,TRBJ2-7,TRBD1,TRBV7-9,CASSLRQGSYEQYF,TGTGCCAGCAGCTTAAGACAGGGGTCCTACGAGCAGTACTTC
-,TRBJ2-1,TRBD1,TRBV10-1,CASGTTGQYNEQFF,TGCGCCAGCGGCACCACGGGACAGTACAATGAGCAGTTCTTC
few,TRBJ2-1,TRBD2,TRBV4-2,CASSQDRASGSNEQFF,TGTGCCAGCAGCCAAGATCGGGCTAGCGGGAGCAATGAGCAGTTCTTC
few,TRBJ2-3,TRBD2,TRBV6-4,CASSDWERGGLTDTQYF,TGTGCCAGCAGTGACTGGGAGCGGGGGGGTCTCACAGATACGCAGTATTTT
few,TRBJ2-2,-,TRBV11-1,CASSFGSSTGELFF,TGTGCCAGCAGCTTCGGGTCTAGCACCGGGGAGCTGTTTTTT
once,TRBJ2-1,TRBD1,TRBV5-4,CASSLPGQTYNEQFF,TGTGCCAGCAGCTTACCGGGACAGACCTACAATGAGCAGTTCTTC
-,TRBJ2-1,-,TRBV5-1,CASSLGRPDNEQFF,TGCGCCAGCAGCTTGGGGAGACCCGACAATGAGCAGTTCTTC
-,TRBJ2-2,TRBD1,TRBV28,CASRGTGVTGELFF,TGTGCCAGCAGGGGCACAGGGGTCACCGGGGAGCTGTTTTTT
-,TRBJ1-5,-,TRBV28,CASSYRDFGSQPQHF,TGTGCCAGCAGTTACAGGGATTTCGGATCTCAGCCCCAGCATTTT
-,TRBJ2-5,-,TRBV4-1,CASSQVGDLQETQYF,TGCGCCAGCAGCCAGGTAGGGGACTTGCAAGAGACCCAGTACTTC
-,TRBJ1-1,-,TRBV5-1,CASSLARDTEAFF,TGCGCCAGCAGCTTGGCCCGAGACACTGAAGCTTTCTTT
once,TRBJ1-4,TRBD1,TRBV5-1,CASSLVGQGASNEKLFF,TGCGCCAGCAGCTTGGTGGGACAGGGTGCGTCTAATGAAAAACTGTTTTTT
-,TRBJ1-5,TRBD1,TRBV30,CAWSAGDRGGQPQHF,TGTGCCTGGAGTGCAGGGGACAGGGGAGGTCAGCCCCAGCATTTT
-,TRBJ2-7,TRBD2,TRBV2,CASSDGTSGSYEQYF,TGTGCCAGCAGTGACGGGACTAGCGGGAGTTACGAGCAGTACTTC
-,TRBJ1-2,TRBD1,TRBV19,CASSIPTGVGYTF,TGTGCCAGTAGTATCCCGACAGGGGTTGGCTACACCTTC
-,TRBJ1-2,TRBD1,TRBV5-1,CASTLGGLNYGYTF,TGCGCCAGCACGCTAGGGGGCCTTAACTATGGCTACACCTTC
few,TRBJ2-3,-,TRBV2,CASSTRGATTDTQYF,TGTGCCAGCAGTACTCGGGGGGCGACCACAGATACGCAGTATTTT
-,TRBJ1-4,TRBD1,TRBV9,CASSDDRATNEKLFF,TGTGCCAGCAGCGACGACAGGGCAACTAATGAAAAACTGTTTTTT
-,TRBJ1-1,-,TRBV29-1,CSVARQMNTEAFF,TGCAGCGTTGCCCGACAGATGAACACTGAAGCTTTCTTT
-,TRBJ1-5,-,TRBV2,CASRPSWRGKRQPQHF,TGTGCCAGCAGACCCTCCTGGAGGGGTAAAAGGCAGCCCCAGCATTTT
-,TRBJ2-3,-,TRBV19,CASSDQGSGPQYF,TGTGCCAGTAGTGACCAGGGATCTGGTCCGCAGTATTTT
-,TRBJ2-7,TRBD2,TRBV5-4,CASSSGTSGRSSYEQYF,TGTGCCAGCAGCTCCGGGACTAGCGGGAGGTCTTCCTACGAGCAGTACTTC
-,TRBJ1-2,TRBD1,TRBV5-1,CASTGQGLNGYTF,TGCGCCAGCACTGGACAGGGGTTGAATGGCTACACCTTC
-,TRBJ2-1,TRBD2,TRBV30,CAWSREVNRADYNEQFF,TGTGCCTGGAGTCGGGAGGTGAATAGAGCGGACTACAATGAGCAGTTCTTC
-,TRBJ2-5,-,TRBV4-2,CASSQVRGVETQYF,TGTGCCAGCAGCCAAGTCAGGGGTGTGGAGACCCAGTACTTC
few,TRBJ1-4,TRBD1,TRBV6-1,CASSERQGWAVEKLFF,TGTGCCAGCAGTGAAAGACAGGGGTGGGCGGTTGAAAAACTGTTTTTT
once,TRBJ2-7,TRBD1,TRBV5-6,CASSTGQGQGSEQYF,TGTGCCAGCAGCACCGGCCAGGGACAGGGAAGCGAGCAGTACTTC
once,TRBJ1-1,-,TRBV6-5,CASRKNQGSTEAFF,TGTGCCAGCAGAAAGAACCAGGGGTCGACTGAAGCTTTCTTT
-,TRBJ1-2,-,TRBV7-2,CASSLRRGENYGYTF,TGTGCCAGCAGCTTACGCAGAGGCGAGAACTATGGCTACACCTTC
-,TRBJ2-7,-,TRBV7-6,CASSSGLSQSYEQYF,TGTGCCAGCAGCAGCGGATTGAGCCAGTCCTACGAGCAGTACTTC
few,TRBJ1-1,-,TRBV4-1,CASSATANTEAFF,TGCGCCAGCAGCGCCACAGCGAACACTGAAGCTTTCTTT
few,TRBJ1-5,-,TRBV2,CAVRQGNNQPQHF,TGTGCCGTACGCCAGGGAAACAATCAGCCCCAGCATTTT
-,TRBJ2-7,-,TRBV7-2,CASSLVGGTDLYEQYF,TGTGCCAGCAGCTTAGTTGGGGGGACAGACCTCTACGAGCAGTACTTC
-,TRBJ2-3,-,TRBV21-1,CASSKESCDGEKDTQYF,TGTGCCAGCAGCAAAGAATCTTGCGACGGGGAGAAAGATACGCAGTATTTT
-,TRBJ1-1,TRBD1,TRBV30,CAWSVQGGDKAFF,TGTGCCTGGAGTGTACAGGGGGGCGACAAAGCTTTCTTT
once,TRBJ1-4,TRBD1,TRBV28,CASSLTGGNEKLFF,TGTGCCAGCAGTTTAACAGGGGGGAATGAAAAACTGTTTTTT
-,TRBJ1-1,TRBD1,TRBV5-1,CASSPTPDRGNTEAFF,TGCGCCAGCAGCCCAACCCCGGACAGGGGGAACACTGAAGCTTTCTTT
-,TRBJ2-1,-,TRBV7-7,CASSPGGQSYNEQFF,TGTGCTAGCAGCCCGGGGGGCCAGTCCTACAATGAGCAGTTCTTC
once,TRBJ1-1,TRBD1,TRBV28,CASSPEQGAWTEAFF,TGTGCCAGCAGTCCAGAACAGGGGGCTTGGACTGAAGCTTTCTTT
once,TRBJ2-2,-,TRBV7-9,CASSLGEGGELFF,TGTGCCAGCAGCTTGGGTGAGGGCGGGGAGCTGTTTTTT
once,TRBJ2-7,TRBD2,TRBV2,CASLLGGVTYEQYF,TGTGCCAGCCTTTTGGGGGGGGTCACCTACGAGCAGTACTTC
-,TRBJ2-3,-,TRBV28,CASSFQGARDTQYF,TGTGCCAGCAGTTTTCAGGGCGCTCGGGATACGCAGTATTTT
-,TRBJ1-1,-,TRBV4-1,CASSQGASTEAFF,TGCGCCAGCAGCCAGGGGGCGAGCACTGAAGCTTTCTTT